The next 11 T cell receptor beta chains were all read from a single sample in a study of T cell repertoires in cytomegalovirus infection. TCRdb called the reads again in MiXCR, with one record for every CDR3 protein. The sample lists approximately 170,000 distinct CDR3 sequences, approximately 14% seen once, with approximately 30% in the top ten. Sequenced sample: PBMCs. Receptor source: a human donor in good health (CMV status not recorded). Some clones in this sample may be carry-over from other donors' samples.

In its sample, this clonotype was seen a few times. The J gene is TRBJ1-1, the V gene TRBV5-1, with 10 bases matching TRBD1. This CDR3 is built from 14 residues. Germline V gene lookup returns CDR1 SGHRS and CDR2 YFSETQ. The J segment lost 5 bases and the V segment lost 4 bases, leaving 5 bases of the junction unmatched. Here the CDR3 reads CASSARTGGTEAFF. CDR3 coding DNA: TGCGCCAGCAGCGCCCGGACAGGGGGTACTGAAGCTTTCTTT. The full variable domain, rest sourced from reference TRBV5-1 and TRBJ1-1, is KAGVTQTPRYLIKTRGQQVTLSCSPISGHRSVSWYQQTPGQGLQFLFEYFSETQRNKGNFPGRFSGRQFSNSRSEMNVSTLELGDSALYLCASSARTGGTEAFFGQGTRLTVV.

This sequence joins TRBV2 and TRBJ1-2; TRBD1 might be the D (5 bases). V was cut by 6 bases and J by 4 bases, with 15 bases left in between. The germline CDR1 and CDR2 sequences are SNHLY and FYNNEI. The length of the CDR3 is 14 residues. The CDR3 sequence is CASRPRVVVYGYTF. For the CDR3, the DNA is TGTGCCAGCAGGCCCAGGGTAGTGGTCTATGGCTACACCTTC.

This clonotype showed up just a few times. V and J are TRBV7-8 and TRBJ2-1, with 9 bases matching TRBD2. Germline CDR1 is SGHVS and CDR2 is FQNEAQ. The junction had 8 bases not matched to a gene; V was cut back by 2 bases and J by 9 bases. The CDR3 extends over 15 amino acids. This chain's CDR3 is CASSLSGGRGGEQFF. Written as DNA, the CDR3 is TGTGCCAGCAGCTTAAGTGGCGGGAGGGGGGGTGAGCAGTTCTTC.

This clonotype was recorded a few times. The DNA of the CDR3 is TGCGCCAGCAGTGACGGGTACACCGGGGAGCTGTTTTTT. Protein product: CASSDGYTGELFF. The chain carries TRBV10-2 and TRBJ2-2; no clear D. Trimming pared 3 bases from V and 3 bases from J, leaving 5 bases between. CDR1 and CDR2 (germline): WSHSY, SAAADI. This CDR3 is 13 amino acids long.

Ten or more counts support this clonotype. The genes are TRBV6-6 and TRBJ2-5; possibly TRBD1 for D (5 bases). CDR1 MNHNY and CDR2 SVGAGI come from the germline V gene (reference sequence). V lost 0 bases and J 4 bases, leaving 18 bases between the germline ends. The CDR3 sequence is 17 residues long. CDR3 nucleotides: TGTGCCAGCAGTTACTCGAAAGGGGCCGGCCCCGTAGAGACCCAGTACTTC. Its protein is CASSYSKGAGPVETQYF.

This clonotype was detected many times. The gene calls are TRBV6-5 and TRBJ2-1; weak D call: TRBD1 (5 bases). V lost 10 bases and J 0 bases, leaving 13 bases between the germline ends. Per germline, CDR1 MNHEY and CDR2 SVGAGI. This CDR3 spans 14 amino acids. The CDR3 spells CATFGANSYNEQFF. The DNA of the CDR3 is TGTGCCACCTTTGGGGCTAACTCCTACAATGAGCAGTTCTTC.

This clonotype was seen ten or more times. CDR3 sequence (DNA): TGTGCCAGCAGCTTGGGGGCCAGACAAAACTATGGCTACACCTTC. It encodes CASSLGARQNYGYTF. The gene calls are TRBV5-6 and TRBJ1-2; D not resolved. The CDR3 length is 15 residues. The germline gives CDR1 SGHDT, CDR2 YYEEEE. The V end lost 0 bases, the J end lost 2 bases, and 11 bases lay between the germline ends.

This clonotype was observed many times. The genes are TRBV7-2 and TRBJ2-6; unclear D gene. V shed 3 bases and J shed 0 bases, with 12 bases lying between them. This CDR3 contains 17 residues. CDR1 is SGHTA and CDR2 is FQGNSA in the germline V gene. The CDR3 nucleotides read TGTGCCAGCAGCTTGGCTTATCGCCGCTCTGGGGCCAACGTCCTGACTTTC. Translation gives CASSLAYRRSGANVLTF.

As to this clonotype: The junction does not match germline at one end; this may be a read error. The rearrangement links TRBV19 to TRBJ1-5; maybe TRBD1 (5 bases). The germline gives CDR1 LNHDA, CDR2 SQIVND (reference sequence). The CDR3 consists of 16 residues. The CDR3 is CASSKPRGQGNQPLHF. CDR3 DNA: TGTGCCAGTAGCAAGCCCCGCGGCCAGGGCAATCAGCCCCTGCATTTT.

The rearrangement joins TRBV2 to TRBJ2-1; the match to TRBD1 covers 10 bases. V shed 6 bases and J 1 base; nucleotides not matched to a gene: 3. Per the germline V gene, CDR1 is SNHLY and CDR2 is FYNNEI. This CDR3 is built from 15 residues. The CDR3, as DNA: TGTGCCAGCAGAGAGGACAGGGGGTCCTACAATGAGCAGTTCTTC. It encodes CASREDRGSYNEQFF.

The chain combines TRBV20-1 with TRBJ1-5, with D possibly matching TRBD1 (6 bases). The CDR3 contains 16 residues. Germline loops: CDR1 DFQATT, CDR2 SNEGSKA (reference sequence). V was pared by 5 bases and J by 3 bases, with 20 bases between. The DNA of the CDR3 is TGCAGTGCTCCGAGGGGGGAGGGAAGAGTCAATCAGCCCCAGCATTTT. It encodes CSAPRGEGRVNQPQHF.